This record concerns one T cell receptor (beta chain) sequence. Its cognate antigen is unknown. The data were obtained in a study of CD8 T cells in ankylosing spondylitis. Study-level findings and limits: Characteristic, it appeared, of ankylosing spondylitis blood was a TCR beta motif of 7 or 8 highly homologous variants. Existing reports had already noted some motif variants in reactive arthritis synovial fluid and blood. In ankylosing spondylitis patients, matched synovial fluid reportedly showed significant enrichment of disease-linked clones.

TCRdb redid the calling of the 5' RACE reads with MiXCR, one entry per CDR3 protein. The table lists about 220,000 distinct CDR3 sequences, about a sixth of them singletons. The CDR3 is 15 residues long. The J segment lost 4 bases and the V segment lost 3 bases, leaving 5 bases of the junction unmatched. In germline, CDR1 is MGHDK, CDR2 SYGVNS. Source material: blood, either unsorted or a sorted T cell fraction (not recorded which). This sequence was found in a male donor with ankylosing spondylitis. The chain links TRBV25-1 to TRBJ2-5, with 10 bases identical to TRBD2. The CDR3 loop reads CASSDPRLAGETQYF. The CDR3 nucleotides read TGTGCCAGCAGTGACCCGAGACTAGCGGGAGAGACCCAGTACTTC.